These 18 T cell receptor beta chains were sequenced from one sample in a study of Graves' ophthalmopathy and Graves' hyperthyroidism. CDR3 regions of TCR beta were amplified from RNA transcripts. Investigators did first-round RT-PCR with HTBI primers, then second-round multiplex PCR. TCRdb fed the multiplex PCR reads into MiXCR, producing one record per CDR3 protein. The data contain 900,000 to 1,200,000 distinct CDR3 sequences, about 35% of them singletons. The specimen sequenced was peripheral blood or thyroid tissue (not recorded which). Receptor source: an adult man with Graves' hyperthyroidism.

Ten or more counts support this clonotype. The chain uses TRBV19 and TRBJ2-7, with D perhaps matching TRBD2 (6 bases). The length of the CDR3 is 14 residues. In germline, CDR1 is LNHDA, CDR2 SQIVND (reference sequence). Trimming took 9 bases from V and 6 from J, leaving 21 bases between them. CDR3 DNA sequence: TGTGCCAGCGGGAGCCTTCGTTACGGCGGCGAGCAGTACTTC. Amino acid sequence: CASGSLRYGGEQYF.

Details on this clonotype: The CDR3 carries no conserved terminal phenylalanine or tryptophan, so it likely arises from a read error. It is unclear where the CDR3 begins or ends on the DNA, so no DNA is shown, and the CDR3 is as TCRdb lists it. This chain uses TRBV11-2 with TRBJ2-1. The CDR3 length is 10 residues, termini included. Germline V gene lookup returns CDR1 SGHAT and CDR2 FQNNGV. This chain's CDR3 is CASSLRDINT.

This clonotype was recorded a few times. The J gene is TRBJ2-7, the V gene TRBV4-1, with D maybe TRBD1 (5 bases). Trimming cost V 4 bases and J 0 bases, with 19 bases left between them. The CDR3 contains 17 residues. The germline V gene has CDR1 MGHRA and CDR2 YSYEKL. The CDR3 DNA reads as TGCGCCAGCAGCCCAGGCGGCAGGGCCCATAGCTCCTACGAGCAGTACTTC. This encodes CASSPGGRAHSSYEQYF.

There are many counts of this clonotype. V gene TRBV5-1 combines with J gene TRBJ1-1, with TRBD1 identical over 7 bases. CDR1 is SGHRS, CDR2 YFSETQ, per germline. This CDR3 comprises 15 residues. With V trimmed by 1 base and J by 2 bases, 5 bases remained unmatched. The CDR3 DNA reads as TGCGCCAGCAGCTTGTACAGGGGAGAAAACACTGAAGCTTTCTTT. It encodes CASSLYRGENTEAFF.

The CDR3 bases are TGCAGCGCCCGACTCGGGGTAGACGCTGAAGCTTTCTTT. It encodes CSARLGVDAEAFF. V gene TRBV29-1 combines with J gene TRBJ1-1, with no clear D. V shed 7 bases and J shed 6 bases, with 18 bases lying between them. Germline V lookup: CDR1 SQVTM, CDR2 ANQGSEA. The CDR3 has 13 amino acids.

The chain recombines TRBV27 with TRBJ2-7; the D is unclear. Germline-derived CDR1 and CDR2 are MNHEY and SMNVEV (reference sequence). The V end was cut by 7 bases, the J end by 2 bases, with 6 bases between. The CDR3 is 11 amino acids. Written as DNA, the CDR3 is TGTGCCAGCAAGAGGCCCTACGAGCAGTACTTC. This sequence encodes CASKRPYEQYF.

This rearrangement joins TRBV11-2 to TRBJ1-5, with D possibly being TRBD1 (6 bases). This CDR3 has 15 amino acids. V was pared by 8 bases and J by 2 bases, with 16 bases between. The germline gives CDR1 SGHAT, CDR2 FQNNGV. DNA for the CDR3: TGTGCCAGCGAAAGGAGGGGGGGGGGCAATCAGCCCCAGCATTTT. Protein: CASERRGGGNQPQHF.

This clonotype was counted a few times. The chain couples TRBV4-1 to TRBJ2-5; D might be TRBD2 (5 bases). Between the trimmed V and J ends, which lost 4 bases and 5 bases, there was a span of 14 bases. This CDR3 is 14 amino acids long. Germline-derived CDR1 and CDR2 are MGHRA and YSYEKL. The CDR3 here is CASSPGISTETQYF. For the CDR3, the DNA is TGCGCCAGCAGCCCGGGGATCAGTACCGAGACCCAGTACTTC.

This chain uses TRBV25-1 with TRBJ1-5; D ambiguous. V dropped 8 bases and J dropped 6 bases, with 14 bases sitting between them. The CDR3 extends over 13 amino acids. Germline CDR1 MGHDK, CDR2 SYGVNS. CDR3 region: CASSQGSLQPQHF. CDR3 coding DNA: TGTGCCAGCTCACAAGGGAGTCTTCAGCCCCAGCATTTT.

The table lists this clonotype with a few counts. Given a much more abundant clone one base away, this may be a read error. The chain combines TRBV29-1 with TRBJ2-5; D unresolved. The V end lost 2 bases, the J end lost 8 bases, and 6 bases lay between the germline ends. The CDR3 covers 10 residues. The germline V gene encodes CDR1 SQVTM and CDR2 ANQGSEA. The CDR3 sequence is CSVEILTQYF. Here the CDR3 DNA reads TGCAGCGTTGAAATTCTTACCCAGTACTTC.

V is TRBV27 and J is TRBJ1-1; maybe TRBD1 (5 bases). Trimming stripped 7 bases from V and 6 bases from J, with 12 bases between. The CDR3 is 12 residues long. CDR1 is MNHEY, CDR2 SMNVEV, per germline (reference sequence). The CDR3 DNA reads as TGTGCCAGCAAGAGTTCGGGGCCTGAAGCTTTCTTT. Translated: CASKSSGPEAFF.

The rearrangement joins TRBV20-1 to TRBJ1-2; TRBD1 aligns across 7 bases. CDR1 is DFQATT, CDR2 SNEGSKA, per germline (reference sequence). This CDR3 contains 16 residues. V shed 4 bases and J 1 base; nucleotides not matched to a gene: 12. CDR3 sequence: CSATNRGSPFNYGYTF. The CDR3 bases are TGCAGTGCTACAAACAGGGGTTCCCCTTTTAACTATGGCTACACCTTC.

This chain connects TRBV6-5 to TRBJ2-6; D unclear. The CDR3 has 17 amino acids. The germline V and J ends were trimmed by 11 bases and 0 bases, with 20 bases remaining between them. Germline V gene sequence: CDR1 MNHEY, CDR2 SVGAGI. The CDR3 coding sequence is TGTGCCGGCATATTGTATAGTCGGACCTCTGGGGCCAACGTCCTGACTTTC. It is translated as CAGILYSRTSGANVLTF.

This chain connects TRBV20-1 to TRBJ2-7; no firm D call. The DNA matches TRBJ2-1 better at its end, which makes the J call doubtful. Germline values: CDR1 DFQATT, CDR2 SNEGSKA (reference sequence). This CDR3 comprises 14 residues. The CDR3 protein is CSAETVSSYNEQFF. The CDR3 coding sequence is TGCAGTGCCGAGACGGTTAGCTCCTACAATGAGCAGTTCTTC.

The rearrangement links TRBV6-2 or TRBV6-3 to TRBJ2-7, with 7 bases identical to TRBD1. The CDR3 is 13 amino acids. Germline CDR1 and CDR2: MNHEY and SVGEGT. Trimming cost V 8 bases and J 2 bases; bases outside gene matches: 6. CDR3 in DNA: TGTGCCAGCGGGGACAGCATGCCCTACGAGCAGTACTTC. Translating it yields CASGDSMPYEQYF.

This clonotype was seen more than once but under ten times. The chain joins TRBV7-9 to TRBJ1-1, with a possible D match to TRBD1 (5 bases). Germline CDR1 and CDR2: SEHNR and FQNEAQ (reference sequence). This CDR3 is built from 14 residues. Between the trimmed V and J ends, which lost 5 bases and 3 bases, there was a span of 13 bases. Here the CDR3 reads CASSEQWGDTEAFF. In DNA, the CDR3 is TGTGCCAGCAGCGAACAGTGGGGGGACACTGAAGCTTTCTTT.

This clonotype was detected ten times or more. The chain carries TRBV19 and TRBJ1-6; 7 bases map to TRBD1. J was trimmed by 11 bases and V by 3 bases; bases with no gene match: 10. This CDR3 comprises 15 residues. CDR1 is LNHDA and CDR2 is SQIVND in the germline V gene (reference sequence). CDR3 sequence: CASSIGDSRRTPLHF. CDR3 in DNA: TGTGCCAGTAGTATCGGGGACAGCCGTAGGACACCCCTCCACTTT.

This clonotype came up a few times. This chain connects TRBV6-2 or TRBV6-3 to TRBJ1-3; D is ambiguous. V lost 4 bases, J lost 0 bases, and 16 bases lay in between. Germline V gene data show CDR1 as MNHEY and CDR2 as SVGEGT. This CDR3 spans 17 amino acids. The CDR3 region has the DNA TGTGCCAGCAGTTCCGCAAGGGCCACGAGCTCTGGAAACACCATATATTTT. As protein: CASSSARATSSGNTIYF.